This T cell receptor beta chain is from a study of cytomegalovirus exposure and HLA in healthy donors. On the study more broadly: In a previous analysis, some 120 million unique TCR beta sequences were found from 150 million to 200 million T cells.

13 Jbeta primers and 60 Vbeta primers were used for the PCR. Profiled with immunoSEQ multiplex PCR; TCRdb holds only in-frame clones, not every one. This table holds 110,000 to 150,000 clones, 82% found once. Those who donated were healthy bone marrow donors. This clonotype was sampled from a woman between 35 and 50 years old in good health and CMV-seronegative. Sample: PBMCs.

The CDR3, as DNA: TGTGCCAGTCACAGGGATCGATTAAACTATGGCTACACCTTC. It is translated as CASHRDRLNYGYTF. The rearrangement uses TRBV19 and TRBJ1-2; TRBD1 is a possible D gene (6 bases). Germline values: CDR1 LNHDA, CDR2 SQIVND (reference sequence). V was shortened by 8 bases and J by 2 bases, with 15 bases between the two germline ends. CDR3 length: 14 residues.